The clone carrying this TCR beta chain was counted ten times or more. The antigen remains unidentified. Molecules of cDNA were individually given unique molecular identifiers that were attached to them. TCRdb independently ran MiXCR on the 5' RACE reads; one entry per CDR3 protein. The table has tens of thousands of distinct CDR3 sequences, 5.5% to 7.5% seen once. Germline loops: CDR1 LNHDA, CDR2 SQIVND (reference sequence). V dropped 7 bases and J dropped 7; count of bases not matched to a gene: 16. This CDR3 region has 16 residues. These data originate in a study of early T cells in non-severe SARS-CoV-2 infection. The overall study: RNA in bulk from unsorted whole blood was sequenced, and chains were unpaired.

Whole-study findings and limits: Using VDJdb, the matching emphasized anti-spike CD8 responses while missing private and CD4 specificities.

This TCR came from an adult who was a healthcare worker with PCR-confirmed SARS-CoV-2 infection or an uninfected control (not recorded which). V gene TRBV19 combines with J gene TRBJ2-1, with TRBD1 matching over 7 bases. The material sequenced was whole blood. The chain's CDR3 is CASIPGNRGTLNEQFF. In DNA, the CDR3 is TGTGCCAGTATCCCAGGTAACAGGGGAACCTTAAATGAGCAGTTCTTC.